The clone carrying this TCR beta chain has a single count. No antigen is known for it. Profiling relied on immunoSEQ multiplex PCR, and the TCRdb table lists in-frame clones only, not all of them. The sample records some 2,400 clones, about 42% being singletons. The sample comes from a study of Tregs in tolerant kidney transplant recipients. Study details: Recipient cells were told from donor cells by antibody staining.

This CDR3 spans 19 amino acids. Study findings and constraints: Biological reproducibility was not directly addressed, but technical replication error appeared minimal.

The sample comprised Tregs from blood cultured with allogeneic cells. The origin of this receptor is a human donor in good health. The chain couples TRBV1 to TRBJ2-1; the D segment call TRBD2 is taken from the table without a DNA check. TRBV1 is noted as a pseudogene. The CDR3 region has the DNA TGCACCAGCAGCCAAGACTCGGGCCGGGCGGGAGTGAGTAGTAATGAGCAGTTCTTC. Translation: CTSSQDSGRAGVSSNEQFF.